This T cell receptor beta chain derives from a study of CD8 T cells in ankylosing spondylitis. Study-wide results and limits: Earlier work had already found some motif variants in reactive arthritis synovial fluid and blood.

This clonotype was observed at least ten times. The antigen remains undetermined. TCRdb processed the 5' RACE reads anew with MiXCR; each CDR3 protein has one entry. Among around 180,000 distinct CDR3 sequences listed, 10% to 15% were seen once. Trimming cost V 3 bases and J 6 bases; bases outside gene matches: 6. This CDR3 contains 14 residues. Per the germline V gene, CDR1 is SGHRS and CDR2 is YFSETQ. The rearrangement uses TRBV5-1 and TRBJ2-1, with 7 bases matching TRBD1. This TCR came from a female donor with ankylosing spondylitis or in good health (not recorded which). What was sequenced was blood, either unsorted or a sorted T cell fraction (not recorded which). CDR3 DNA: TGCGCCAGCAGCTCTGGACAGGATAGCAATGAGCAGTTCTTC. Its protein product is CASSSGQDSNEQFF.